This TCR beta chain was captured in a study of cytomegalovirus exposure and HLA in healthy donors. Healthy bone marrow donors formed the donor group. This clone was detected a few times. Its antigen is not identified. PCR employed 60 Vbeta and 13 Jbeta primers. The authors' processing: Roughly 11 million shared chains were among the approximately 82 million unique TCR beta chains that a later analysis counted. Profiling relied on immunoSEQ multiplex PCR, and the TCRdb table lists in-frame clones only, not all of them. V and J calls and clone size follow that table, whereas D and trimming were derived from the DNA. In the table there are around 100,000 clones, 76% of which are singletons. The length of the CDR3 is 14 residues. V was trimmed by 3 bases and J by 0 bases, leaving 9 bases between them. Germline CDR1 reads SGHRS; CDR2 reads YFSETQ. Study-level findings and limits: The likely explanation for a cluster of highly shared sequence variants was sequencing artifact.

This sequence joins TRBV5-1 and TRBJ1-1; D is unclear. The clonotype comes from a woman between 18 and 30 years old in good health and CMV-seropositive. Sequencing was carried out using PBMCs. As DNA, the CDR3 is TGCGCCAGCAGCTCCGTGGGCATGAACACTGAAGCTTTCTTT. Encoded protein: CASSSVGMNTEAFF.